A single T cell receptor beta chain is shown here with its context. Per the study methods: Estimates of nucleated cell counts were drawn from the amplification of reference gene primers. Data came from immunoSEQ multiplex PCR; TCRdb stores just in-frame clones and leaves some out. V, J and clone size derive from that table, while D and trimming were established from the DNA sequence. The table lists a few hundred thousand clones, around three quarters of them singletons. The data are from a study of blood T cell repertoires in COVID-19. The overall study: Specimens from acute and convalescent COVID-19 originated in the United States, Italy and Spain.

This CDR3 is 15 amino acids long. CDR1 KGHSH and CDR2 LQKENI come from the germline V gene. The trim removed 2 bases at V and 5 bases at J, leaving 8 bases unmatched. The sample was peripheral blood. The chain uses TRBV18 and TRBJ1-1, with 7 bases that match TRBD1. The receptor was derived from a woman older than 75 with acute or convalescent COVID-19. The CDR3 coding sequence is TGTGCCAGCTCACCAATACAGGGGTGGAGGACTGAAGCTTTCTTT. Protein sequence: CASSPIQGWRTEAFF.